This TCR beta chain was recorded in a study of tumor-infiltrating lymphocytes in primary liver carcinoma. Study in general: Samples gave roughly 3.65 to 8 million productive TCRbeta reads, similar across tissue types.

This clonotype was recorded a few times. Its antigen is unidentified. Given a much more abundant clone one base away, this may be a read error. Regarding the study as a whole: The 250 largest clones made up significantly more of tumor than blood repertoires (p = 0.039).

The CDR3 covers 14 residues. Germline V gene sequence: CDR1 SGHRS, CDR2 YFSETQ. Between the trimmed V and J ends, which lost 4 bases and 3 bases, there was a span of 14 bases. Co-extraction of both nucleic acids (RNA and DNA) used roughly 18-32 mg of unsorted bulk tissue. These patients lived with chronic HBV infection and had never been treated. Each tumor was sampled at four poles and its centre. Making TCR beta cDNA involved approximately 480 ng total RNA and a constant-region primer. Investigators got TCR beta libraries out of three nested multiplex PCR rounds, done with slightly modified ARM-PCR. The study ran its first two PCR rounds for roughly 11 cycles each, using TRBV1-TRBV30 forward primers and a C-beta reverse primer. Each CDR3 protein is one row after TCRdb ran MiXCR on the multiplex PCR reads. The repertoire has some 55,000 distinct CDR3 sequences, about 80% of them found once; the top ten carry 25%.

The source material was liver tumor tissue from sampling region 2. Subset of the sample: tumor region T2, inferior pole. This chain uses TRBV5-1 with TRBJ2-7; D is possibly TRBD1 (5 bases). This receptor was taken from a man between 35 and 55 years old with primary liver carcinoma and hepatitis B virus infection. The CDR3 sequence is CASSTERGGYEQYF. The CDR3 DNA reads TGCGCCAGCAGCACGGAAAGGGGCGGCTACGAGCAGTACTTC.